This is a list of T cell receptor beta chains from one sample in a study of response to subunit inactivated influenza vaccine. A single record per CDR3 protein comes from TCRdb applying MiXCR to the RT-PCR reads. Of around 500,000 distinct CDR3 sequences in the sample, roughly 9.7% were seen once. The sequencing here drew on PBMCs from blood, taken 45 days after vaccination. Source of these receptors: a man aged 50 to 59 who received an inactivated influenza vaccine. The CDR3 runs from the conserved cysteine through the conserved F or W. The D gene is left open where the match is weak. Clone size is shown for a subset of rows, as once, few, many or a class of expanded clone.

J gene: TRBJ2-7
clone size: -
D gene: TRBD2
V gene: TRBV7-2
CDR3 DNA: TGTGCCAGCAGCTTAGCGGCTAGCGGGACCTACGAGCAGTACTTC
CDR3 protein: CASSLAASGTYEQYF

J gene: TRBJ2-5
clone size: -
D gene: TRBD2
V gene: TRBV12-3/TRBV12-4
CDR3 DNA: TGTGCCAGCAGTGGCTTAGCGGGAGGGCCAGTGACCCAGTACTTC
CDR3 protein: CASSGLAGGPVTQYF

J gene: TRBJ2-7
clone size: -
D gene: -
V gene: TRBV20-1
CDR3 DNA: TGCAGTCCTCAGGGGGAGGGCCGCTACGAGCAGTACTTC
CDR3 protein: CSPQGEGRYEQYF

J gene: TRBJ1-5
clone size: few
D gene: -
V gene: TRBV20-1
CDR3 DNA: TGCAGTGCTAGAGTCGGAGAACTTAGTCAGCCCCAGCATTTT
CDR3 protein: CSARVGELSQPQHF

J gene: TRBJ2-7
clone size: -
D gene: -
V gene: TRBV4-1
CDR3 DNA: TGCGCCAGCAGCCAAGCTGATCACGAGCAGTACTTC
CDR3 protein: CASSQADHEQYF

J gene: TRBJ1-5
clone size: -
D gene: -
V gene: TRBV19
CDR3 DNA: TGTGCCAGTATGAGGGAGGGCTATAGCAATCAGCCCCAGCATTTT
CDR3 protein: CASMREGYSNQPQHF

J gene: TRBJ1-6
clone size: -
D gene: TRBD1
V gene: TRBV5-1
CDR3 DNA: TGCGCCAGCAGCTTGGCCCCAGGGGGCTCCGGGTCACCCCTCCACTTT
CDR3 protein: CASSLAPGGSGSPLHF

J gene: TRBJ2-7
clone size: many
D gene: TRBD1
V gene: TRBV12-3/TRBV12-4
CDR3 DNA: TGTGCCAGCAGTTTATCAGGACAGGGAAACTACGAGCAGTACTTC
CDR3 protein: CASSLSGQGNYEQYF

J gene: TRBJ2-3
clone size: many
D gene: -
V gene: TRBV7-2
CDR3 DNA: TGTGCCAGCAGCTCCTGGTTTTCCGGCACAGATACGCAGTATTTT
CDR3 protein: CASSSWFSGTDTQYF

J gene: TRBJ1-2
clone size: few
D gene: TRBD1
V gene: TRBV7-9
CDR3 DNA: TGTGCCAGCAGCCGGACAGGTAGTGGCTACACCTTC
CDR3 protein: CASSRTGSGYTF

J gene: TRBJ1-2
clone size: few
D gene: -
V gene: TRBV7-2
CDR3 DNA: TGTGCCAGCAGCTTACGGGGGCGCGAAGGCTACACCTTC
CDR3 protein: CASSLRGREGYTF

J gene: TRBJ2-3
clone size: few
D gene: -
V gene: TRBV20-1
CDR3 DNA: TGCAGTGCTAGAGATCCTAGGGCCAACAGAGATACGCAGTATTTT
CDR3 protein: CSARDPRANRDTQYF

J gene: TRBJ1-6
clone size: many
D gene: TRBD1
V gene: TRBV7-8
CDR3 DNA: TGTGCCAGCAGCTTAGTCGTTGCAACAGGGGTTAATTCACCCCTCCACTTT
CDR3 protein: CASSLVVATGVNSPLHF

J gene: TRBJ1-3
clone size: -
D gene: -
V gene: TRBV7-9
CDR3 DNA: TGTGCCAGCAGCTTAGGTTTCCCGAACTCTGGAAACACCATATATTTT
CDR3 protein: CASSLGFPNSGNTIYF

J gene: TRBJ2-1
clone size: few
D gene: TRBD2
V gene: TRBV7-8
CDR3 DNA: TGTGCCAGCAGCTTAGATTTTAGCGGGAGCTCCTACAATGAGCAGTTCTTC
CDR3 protein: CASSLDFSGSSYNEQFF

J gene: TRBJ2-1
clone size: -
D gene: TRBD2
V gene: TRBV7-9
CDR3 DNA: TGTGCCAGCAGCGTAGGACTAGCAACTGTTGATGAGCAGTTCTTC
CDR3 protein: CASSVGLATVDEQFF

J gene: TRBJ2-3
clone size: few
D gene: -
V gene: TRBV4-2
CDR3 DNA: TGTGCCAGCAGCCAAGATTTCATACTCGCTTCGCGCACAGATACGCAGTATTTT
CDR3 protein: CASSQDFILASRTDTQYF

J gene: TRBJ2-4
clone size: many
D gene: -
V gene: TRBV11-2
CDR3 DNA: TGTGCCAGCAGGCGGTTAGCCAAAAACATTCAGTACTTC
CDR3 protein: CASRRLAKNIQYF

J gene: TRBJ1-1
clone size: -
D gene: -
V gene: TRBV20-1
CDR3 DNA: TGCAGTGCTAGAGCGGCTGATAGGACTGAAGCTTTCTTT
CDR3 protein: CSARAADRTEAFF

J gene: TRBJ2-2
clone size: -
D gene: TRBD1
V gene: TRBV5-1
CDR3 DNA: TGCGCCAGCAAACAGGGGGCCGGGGAGCTGTTTTTT
CDR3 protein: CASKQGAGELFF

J gene: TRBJ1-4
clone size: few
D gene: -
V gene: TRBV6-1
CDR3 DNA: TGTGCCAGCAGTACCACCGGGGACGAAAAACTGTTTTTT
CDR3 protein: CASSTTGDEKLFF

J gene: TRBJ2-2
clone size: few
D gene: TRBD2
V gene: TRBV4-3
CDR3 DNA: TGCGCCAGCAGCCAACGGACTAGTTGGACCGGGGAGCTGTTTTTT
CDR3 protein: CASSQRTSWTGELFF

J gene: TRBJ2-1
clone size: few
D gene: -
V gene: TRBV5-6
CDR3 DNA: TGTGCCAGCAGCTTTACCAGACACAATGAGCAGTTCTTC
CDR3 protein: CASSFTRHNEQFF

J gene: TRBJ1-2
clone size: few
D gene: -
V gene: TRBV5-6
CDR3 DNA: TGTGCCAGCAGCGAAGGACAGAGCCCCGTCTATGGCTACACCTTC
CDR3 protein: CASSEGQSPVYGYTF

J gene: TRBJ1-6
clone size: many
D gene: -
V gene: TRBV4-3
CDR3 DNA: TGCGCCAGCAGCCATAAAGATAATTCACCCCTCCACTTT
CDR3 protein: CASSHKDNSPLHF

J gene: TRBJ2-1
clone size: few
D gene: TRBD2
V gene: TRBV4-3
CDR3 DNA: TGCGCCAGCAGCCGGTTTAGCGGGAGGCACAATGAGCAGTTCTTC
CDR3 protein: CASSRFSGRHNEQFF

J gene: TRBJ2-3
clone size: many
D gene: -
V gene: TRBV10-3
CDR3 DNA: TGTGCCATCAGTGTGAATGGACAGAGCACAGATACGCAGTATTTT
CDR3 protein: CAISVNGQSTDTQYF

J gene: TRBJ1-2
clone size: few
D gene: -
V gene: TRBV10-3
CDR3 DNA: TGTGCCATCTGGGGTCGTGGCTATGGCTACACCTTC
CDR3 protein: CAIWGRGYGYTF